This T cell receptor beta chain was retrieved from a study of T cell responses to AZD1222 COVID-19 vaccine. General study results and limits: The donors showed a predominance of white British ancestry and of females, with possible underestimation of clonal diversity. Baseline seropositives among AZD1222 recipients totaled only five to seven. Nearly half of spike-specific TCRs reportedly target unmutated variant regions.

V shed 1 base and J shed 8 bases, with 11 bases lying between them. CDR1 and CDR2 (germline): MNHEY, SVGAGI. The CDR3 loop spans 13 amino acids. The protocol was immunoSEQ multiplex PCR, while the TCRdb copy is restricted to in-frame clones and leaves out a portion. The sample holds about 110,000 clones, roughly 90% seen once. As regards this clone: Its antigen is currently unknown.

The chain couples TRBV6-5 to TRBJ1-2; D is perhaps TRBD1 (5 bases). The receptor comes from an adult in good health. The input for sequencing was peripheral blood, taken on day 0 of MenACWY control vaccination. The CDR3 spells CASSYWGVDGYTF. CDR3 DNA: TGTGCCAGCAGTTACTGGGGGGTAGACGGCTACACCTTC.